The source of this TCR beta chain is a study of diagnostic markers for celiac disease (dated by TCRdb to 2020 to 2022). The reads were generated on an Illumina MiSeq. Following TCRdb reprocessing, every CDR3 protein sequence forms one entry, and DNA is not provided. The sample's table covers 5,500 to 7,000 distinct CDR3 sequences. The ten largest make up 5.9% of the sample. From cysteine to phenylalanine, the CDR3 is 13 amino acids long. The coding DNA is unavailable. Note on this clonotype: Its antigen has not been determined.

Sequenced input: either unsorted cells or a sorted T cell fraction (not recorded which). The receptor was derived from a human donor. This table probably holds off-target reads from a library built for another chain. The rearranged chain carries TRBV12-3 or TRBV12-4 and TRBJ2-5; without DNA, the TCRdb call of TRBD2 cannot be checked. This receptor has the CDR3 CASRGTAQETQYF.